This T cell receptor beta chain appears in the sequencing data of a study of blood T cell repertoires in COVID-19. Original methodology: Researchers report that nucleated cell counts were estimated from reference gene primer amplification. The protocol was immunoSEQ multiplex PCR, while the TCRdb copy is restricted to in-frame clones and leaves out a portion. V and J calls and clone size are given by that table; D and trimming were obtained from the DNA. The sample includes about 200,000 clones, 83% of them seen just once. Germline V gene data show CDR1 as LGHNA and CDR2 as YSLEER. The CDR3 has 14 residues. Trimming at V came to 1 base and at J to 8 bases, leaving 5 bases not matched to a gene.

V and J are TRBV4-3 and TRBJ1-2; 9 positions match TRBD1. This sequence originates from a woman aged 40 to 49 with active or convalescent COVID-19. The sequencing input was peripheral blood. For the CDR3, the DNA is TGCGCCAGCAGCCAAGTGGGACAGGGAGGGGGCTACACCTTC. Translated: CASSQVGQGGGYTF.